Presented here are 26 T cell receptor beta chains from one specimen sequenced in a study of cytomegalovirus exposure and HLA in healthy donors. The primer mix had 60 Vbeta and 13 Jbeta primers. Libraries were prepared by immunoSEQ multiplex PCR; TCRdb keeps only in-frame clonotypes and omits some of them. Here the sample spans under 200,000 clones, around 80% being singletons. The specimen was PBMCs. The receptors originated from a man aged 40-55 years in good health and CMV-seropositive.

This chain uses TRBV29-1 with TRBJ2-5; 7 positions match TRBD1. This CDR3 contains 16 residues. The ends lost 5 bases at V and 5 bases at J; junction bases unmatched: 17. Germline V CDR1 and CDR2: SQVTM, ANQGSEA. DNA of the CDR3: TGCAGCGTTACCCCCTCAGACAGGGAGCCCTGGGAGACCCAGTACTTC. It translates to CSVTPSDREPWETQYF.

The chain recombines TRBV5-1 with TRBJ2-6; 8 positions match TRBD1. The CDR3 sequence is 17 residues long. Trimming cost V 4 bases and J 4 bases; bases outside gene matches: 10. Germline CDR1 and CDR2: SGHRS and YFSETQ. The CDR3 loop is CASSTGGVRTGANVLTF. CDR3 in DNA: TGCGCCAGCAGCACAGGGGGTGTGAGGACCGGGGCCAACGTCCTGACTTTC.

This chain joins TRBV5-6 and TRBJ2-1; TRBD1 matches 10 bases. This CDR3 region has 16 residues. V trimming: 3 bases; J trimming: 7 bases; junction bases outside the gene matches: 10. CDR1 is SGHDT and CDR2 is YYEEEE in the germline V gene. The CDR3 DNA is TGTGCCAGCAGCTATCCCGGGACAGGGGCAACTAATGAGCAGTTCTTC. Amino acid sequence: CASSYPGTGATNEQFF.

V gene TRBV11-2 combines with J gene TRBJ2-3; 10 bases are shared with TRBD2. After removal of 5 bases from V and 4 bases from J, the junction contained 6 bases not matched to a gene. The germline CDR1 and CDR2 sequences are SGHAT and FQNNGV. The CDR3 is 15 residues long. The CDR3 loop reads CASSISGGTPDTQYF. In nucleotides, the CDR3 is TGTGCCAGCAGCATTAGCGGGGGGACCCCAGATACGCAGTATTTT.

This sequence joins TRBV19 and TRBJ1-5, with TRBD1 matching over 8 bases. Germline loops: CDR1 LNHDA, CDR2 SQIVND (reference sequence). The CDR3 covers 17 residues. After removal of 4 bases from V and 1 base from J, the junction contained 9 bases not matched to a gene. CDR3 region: CASSRSLGTGSNQPQHF. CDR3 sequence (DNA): TGTGCCAGTAGTAGGAGCCTCGGGACAGGCAGCAATCAGCCCCAGCATTTT.

CDR3 nucleotide sequence: TGCGCCAGCAGCTTAGGGACTAGAAACGAGCAGTACTTC. It yields the protein CASSLGTRNEQYF. The V gene is TRBV5-1, the J gene TRBJ2-7; TRBD2 aligns across 8 bases. The CDR3 is 13 amino acids. CDR1 and CDR2 from the germline V gene are SGHRS and YFSETQ. V lost 2 bases and J lost 5; bases outside the gene matches: 3.

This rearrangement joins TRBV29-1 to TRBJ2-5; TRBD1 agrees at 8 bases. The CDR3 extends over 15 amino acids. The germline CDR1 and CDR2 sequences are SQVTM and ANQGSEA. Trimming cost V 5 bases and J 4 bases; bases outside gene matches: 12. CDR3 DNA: TGCAGCGTTTTGAAGCCCCGGGGGACAGGAGAGACCCAGTACTTC. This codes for CSVLKPRGTGETQYF.

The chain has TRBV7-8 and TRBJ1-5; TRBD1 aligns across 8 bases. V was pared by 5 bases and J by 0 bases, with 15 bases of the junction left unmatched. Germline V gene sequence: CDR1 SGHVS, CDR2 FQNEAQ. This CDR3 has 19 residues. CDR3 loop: CASSPDLWDRSDSNQPQHF. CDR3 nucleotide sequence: TGTGCCAGCAGCCCCGACTTGTGGGACAGGAGCGATAGCAATCAGCCCCAGCATTTT. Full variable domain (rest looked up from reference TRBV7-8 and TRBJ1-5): GAGVSQSPRYKVAKRGQDVALRCDPISGHVSLFWYQQALGQGPEFLTYFQNEAQLDKSGLPSDRFFAERPEGSVSTLKIQRTQQEDSAVYLCASSPDLWDRSDSNQPQHFGDGTRLSIL.

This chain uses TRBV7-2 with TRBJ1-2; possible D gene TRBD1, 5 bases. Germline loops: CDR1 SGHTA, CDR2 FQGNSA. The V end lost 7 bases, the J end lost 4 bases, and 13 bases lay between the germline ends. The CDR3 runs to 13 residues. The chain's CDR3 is CASTKEGTYGYTF. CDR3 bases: TGTGCCAGCACTAAGGAGGGGACCTATGGCTACACCTTC.

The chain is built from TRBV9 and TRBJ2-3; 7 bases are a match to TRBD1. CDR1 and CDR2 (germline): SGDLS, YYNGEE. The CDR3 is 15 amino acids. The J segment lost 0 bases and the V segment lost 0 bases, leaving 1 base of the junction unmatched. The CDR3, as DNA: TGTGCCAGCAGCGTAGAGACAGGGAGCACAGATACGCAGTATTTT. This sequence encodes CASSVETGSTDTQYF.

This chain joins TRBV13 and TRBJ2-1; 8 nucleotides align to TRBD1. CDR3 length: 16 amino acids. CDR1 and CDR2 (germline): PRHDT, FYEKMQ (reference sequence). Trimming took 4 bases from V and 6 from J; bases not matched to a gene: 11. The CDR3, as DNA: TGTGCCAGCAGCTCTTCCGGGACAGGTGGCCGCAATGAGCAGTTCTTC. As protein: CASSSSGTGGRNEQFF.

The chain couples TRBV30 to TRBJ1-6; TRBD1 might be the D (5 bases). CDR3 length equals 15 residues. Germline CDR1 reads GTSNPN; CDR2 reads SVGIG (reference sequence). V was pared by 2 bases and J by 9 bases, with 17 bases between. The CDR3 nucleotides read TGTGCCTGGAGTCCCCAGTTAGGGGATGGTTCACCCCTCCACTTT. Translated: CAWSPQLGDGSPLHF.

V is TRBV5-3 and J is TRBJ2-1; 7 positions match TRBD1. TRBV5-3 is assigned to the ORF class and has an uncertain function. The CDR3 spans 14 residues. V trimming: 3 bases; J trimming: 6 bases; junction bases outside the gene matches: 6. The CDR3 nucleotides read TGTGCCAGAAGCTACGGACAGGAAGGCAATGAGCAGTTCTTC. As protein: CARSYGQEGNEQFF.

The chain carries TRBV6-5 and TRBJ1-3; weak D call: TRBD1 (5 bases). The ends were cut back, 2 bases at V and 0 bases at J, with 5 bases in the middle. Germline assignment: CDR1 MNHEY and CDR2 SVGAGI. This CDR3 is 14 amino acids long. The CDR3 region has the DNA TGTGCCAGCAGTTACCAGGGCTCTGGAAACACCATATATTTT. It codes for CASSYQGSGNTIYF.

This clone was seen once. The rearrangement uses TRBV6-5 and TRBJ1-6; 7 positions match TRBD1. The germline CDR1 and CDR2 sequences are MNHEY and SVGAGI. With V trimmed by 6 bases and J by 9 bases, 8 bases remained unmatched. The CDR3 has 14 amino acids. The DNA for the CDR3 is TGTGCCAGCAGCACCGACAGGGTTGGTTCACCCCTCCACTTT. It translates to CASSTDRVGSPLHF.

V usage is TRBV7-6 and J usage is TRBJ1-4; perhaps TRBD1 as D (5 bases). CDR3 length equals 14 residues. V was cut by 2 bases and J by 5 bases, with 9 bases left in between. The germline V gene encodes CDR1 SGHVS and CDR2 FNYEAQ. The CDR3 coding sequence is TGTGCCAGCAGCTTATCAGGGCCAAATGAAAAACTGTTTTTT. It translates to CASSLSGPNEKLFF.

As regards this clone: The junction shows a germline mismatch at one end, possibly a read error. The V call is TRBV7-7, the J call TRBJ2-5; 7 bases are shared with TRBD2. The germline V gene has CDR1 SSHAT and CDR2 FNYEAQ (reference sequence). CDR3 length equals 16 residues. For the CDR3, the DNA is TGTGCTAGCAGCTTAAGCGGGCGGGGGATACAAGAGACCCAGTACTTC. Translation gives CASSLSGRGIQETQYF.

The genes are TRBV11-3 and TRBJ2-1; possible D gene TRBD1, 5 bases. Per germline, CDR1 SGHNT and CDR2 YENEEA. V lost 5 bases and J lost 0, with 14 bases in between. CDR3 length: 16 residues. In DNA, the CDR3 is TGTGCCAGCAGCCCTTTAGGGGTGAGCTCCTACAATGAGCAGTTCTTC. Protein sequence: CASSPLGVSSYNEQFF. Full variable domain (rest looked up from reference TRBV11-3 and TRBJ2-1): EAGVVQSPRYKIIEKKQPVAFWCNPISGHNTLYWYLQNLGQGPELLIRYENEEAVDDSQLPKDRFSAERLKGVDSTLKIQPAELGDSAVYLCASSPLGVSSYNEQFFGPGTRLTVL.

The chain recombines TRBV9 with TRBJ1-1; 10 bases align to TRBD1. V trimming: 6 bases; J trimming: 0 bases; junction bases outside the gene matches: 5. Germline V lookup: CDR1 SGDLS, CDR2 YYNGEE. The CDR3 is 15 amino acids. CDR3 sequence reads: CASNRQGAMNTEAFF. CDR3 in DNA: TGTGCCAGCAACAGACAGGGGGCGATGAACACTGAAGCTTTCTTT.

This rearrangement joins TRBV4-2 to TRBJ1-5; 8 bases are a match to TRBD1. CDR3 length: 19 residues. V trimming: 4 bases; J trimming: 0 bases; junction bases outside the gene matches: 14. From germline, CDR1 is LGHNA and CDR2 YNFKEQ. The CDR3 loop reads CASSLVSGTGAFSNQPQHF. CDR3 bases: TGTGCCAGCAGCCTAGTCTCCGGGACAGGAGCTTTTAGCAATCAGCCCCAGCATTTT.

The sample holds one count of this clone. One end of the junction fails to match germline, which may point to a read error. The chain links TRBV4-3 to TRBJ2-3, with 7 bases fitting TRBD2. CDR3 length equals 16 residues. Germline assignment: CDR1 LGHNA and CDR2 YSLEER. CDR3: CASSQDTGGGTDTQYF. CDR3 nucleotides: TGCGCCAGCAGCCAAGATACGGGGGGTGGCACGGATACGCAGTATTTT.

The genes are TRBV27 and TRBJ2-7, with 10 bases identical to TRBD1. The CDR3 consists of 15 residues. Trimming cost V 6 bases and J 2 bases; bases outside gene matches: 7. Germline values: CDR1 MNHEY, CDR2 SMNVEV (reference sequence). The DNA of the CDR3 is TGTGCCAGCAGATGGCCGGGACAGGGGACCTACGAGCAGTACTTC. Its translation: CASRWPGQGTYEQYF.

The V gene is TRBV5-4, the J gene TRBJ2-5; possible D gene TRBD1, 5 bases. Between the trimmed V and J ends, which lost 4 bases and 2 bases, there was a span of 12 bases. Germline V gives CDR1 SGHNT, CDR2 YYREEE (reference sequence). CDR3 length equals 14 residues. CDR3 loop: CASSNGDRQETQYF. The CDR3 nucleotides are TGTGCCAGCAGCAATGGAGACAGACAAGAGACCCAGTACTTC.

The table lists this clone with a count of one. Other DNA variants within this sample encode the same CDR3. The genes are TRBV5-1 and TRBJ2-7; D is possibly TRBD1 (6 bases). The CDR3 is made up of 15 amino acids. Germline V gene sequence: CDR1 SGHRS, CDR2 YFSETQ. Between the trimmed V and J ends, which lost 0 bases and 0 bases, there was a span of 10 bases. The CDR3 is CASSLAGTSSYEQYF. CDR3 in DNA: TGCGCCAGCAGCTTGGCAGGGACAAGCTCCTACGAGCAGTACTTC. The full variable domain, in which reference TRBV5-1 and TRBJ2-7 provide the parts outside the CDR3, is KAGVTQTPRYLIKTRGQQVTLSCSPISGHRSVSWYQQTPGQGLQFLFEYFSETQRNKGNFPGRFSGRQFSNSRSEMNVSTLELGDSALYLCASSLAGTSSYEQYFGPGTRLTVT.

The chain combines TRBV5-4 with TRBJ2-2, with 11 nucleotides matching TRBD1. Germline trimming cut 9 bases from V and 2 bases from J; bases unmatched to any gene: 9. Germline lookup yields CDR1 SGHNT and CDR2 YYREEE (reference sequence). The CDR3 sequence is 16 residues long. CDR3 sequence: CATARGQGVNTGELFF. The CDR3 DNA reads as TGTGCCACCGCCCGGGGACAGGGGGTAAACACCGGGGAGCTGTTTTTT.

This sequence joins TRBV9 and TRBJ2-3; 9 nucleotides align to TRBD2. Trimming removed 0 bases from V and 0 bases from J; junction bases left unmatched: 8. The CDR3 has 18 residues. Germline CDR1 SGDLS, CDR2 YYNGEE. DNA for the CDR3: TGTGCCAGCAGCGTAGATCAGCGGGGGGTTTCTAGCACAGATACGCAGTATTTT. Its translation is CASSVDQRGVSSTDTQYF. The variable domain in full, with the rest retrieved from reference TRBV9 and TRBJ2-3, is DSGVTQTPKHLITATGQRVTLRCSPRSGDLSVYWYQQSLDQGLQFLIQYYNGEERAKGNILERFSAQQFPDLHSELNLSSLELGDSALYFCASSVDQRGVSSTDTQYFGPGTRLTVL.